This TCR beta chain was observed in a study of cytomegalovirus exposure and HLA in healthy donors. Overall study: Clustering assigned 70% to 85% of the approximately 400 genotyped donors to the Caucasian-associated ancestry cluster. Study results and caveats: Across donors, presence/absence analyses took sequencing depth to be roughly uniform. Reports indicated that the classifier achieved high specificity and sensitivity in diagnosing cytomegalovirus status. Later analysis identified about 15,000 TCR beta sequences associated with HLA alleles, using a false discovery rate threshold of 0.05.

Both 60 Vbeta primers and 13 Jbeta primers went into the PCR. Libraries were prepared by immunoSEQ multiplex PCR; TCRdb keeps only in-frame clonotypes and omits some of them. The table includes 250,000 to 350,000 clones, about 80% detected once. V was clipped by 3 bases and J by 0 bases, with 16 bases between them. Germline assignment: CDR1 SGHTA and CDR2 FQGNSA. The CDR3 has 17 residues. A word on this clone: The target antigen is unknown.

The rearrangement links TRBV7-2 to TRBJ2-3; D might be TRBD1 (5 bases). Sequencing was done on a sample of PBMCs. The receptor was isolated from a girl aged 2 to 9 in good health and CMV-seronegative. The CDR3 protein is CASSFRLRGQSTDTQYF. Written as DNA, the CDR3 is TGTGCCAGCAGCTTCAGGCTTCGCGGACAAAGCACAGATACGCAGTATTTT. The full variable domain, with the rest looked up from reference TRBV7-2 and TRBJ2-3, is GAGVSQSPSNKVTEKGKDVELRCDPISGHTALYWYRQSLGQGLEFLIYFQGNSAPDKSGLPSDRFSAERTGGSVSTLTIQRTQQEDSAVYLCASSFRLRGQSTDTQYFGPGTRLTVL.